What follows are 10 T cell receptor beta chains derived from one specimen sequenced in a study of CD8+ T cells in alopecia areata. After isolation, RNA underwent reverse transcription to generate cDNA as the sequencing template. Repertoires were generated with immunoSEQ multiplex PCR, while TCRdb's copy carries only in-frame clones and drops some. The sample consists of some 150,000 clones, about 67% of them appearing once. The material sequenced was CD8+ T cells sorted from blood, taken at week 0. The receptors stem from a human donor with alopecia areata.

This chain connects TRBV15 to TRBJ2-3, with 9 bases identical to TRBD2. Germline CDR1 LNHNV, CDR2 YYDKDF (reference sequence). J gave up 5 bases and V 3 bases, and 9 bases lay outside the gene matches. The CDR3 runs 16 residues. The DNA of the CDR3 is TGTGCCACCAGCAGGGGTGGCGGGGGGGCTCGAGATACGCAGTATTTT. It is translated as CATSRGGGGARDTQYF.

The chain has TRBV4-2 and TRBJ2-3, with D hard to call. The CDR3 length is 16 residues. Germline CDR1 is LGHNA and CDR2 is YNFKEQ. Deletions cut 3 bases from V and 5 bases from J, with 18 bases between. DNA of the CDR3: TGTGCCAGCAGCCAGAAAGACTCTTCCCGCGGAGATACGCAGTATTTT. It is translated as CASSQKDSSRGDTQYF.

The chain recombines TRBV27 with TRBJ1-2; the D gene is possibly TRBD1 (6 bases). The germline gives CDR1 MNHEY, CDR2 SMNVEV (reference sequence). The CDR3 covers 14 residues. V lost 7 bases and J 0 bases, leaving 12 bases between the germline ends. CDR3 in amino acids: CASKPGHPNYGYTF. The CDR3 DNA is TGTGCCAGCAAACCGGGACACCCTAACTATGGCTACACCTTC.

J is TRBJ1-5 and V is TRBV4-1; D call uncertain. The ends were cut back, 0 bases at V and 8 bases at J, with 8 bases in the middle. There are 13 residues in the CDR3. Germline-derived CDR1 and CDR2 are MGHRA and YSYEKL. CDR3 protein: CASSQDIGKPQHF. CDR3 coding DNA: TGCGCCAGCAGCCAAGATATAGGGAAGCCCCAGCATTTT.

As DNA, the CDR3 is TGTGCCACCAGCAGTCCAAATAGACAGATCTCCTACGAGCAGTACTTC. Protein: CATSSPNRQISYEQYF. The V and J genes are TRBV15 and TRBJ2-7, with a tentative D call TRBD1 (5 bases). The CDR3 length is 16 residues. CDR1 is LNHNV and CDR2 is YYDKDF in the germline V gene (reference sequence). Between the trimmed V and J ends, which lost 3 bases and 0 bases, there was a span of 15 bases.

The chain recombines TRBV18 with TRBJ2-7; D unclear. Per the germline V gene, CDR1 is KGHSH and CDR2 is LQKENI. The CDR3 runs 11 residues. Trimming left V 6 bases short and J 3 bases short, with 6 bases between. DNA of the CDR3: TGTGCCAGCTCCCAGAACTACGAGCAGTACTTC. As protein: CASSQNYEQYF.

The chain is built from TRBV7-8 and TRBJ2-7, with unresolved D. CDR1 and CDR2 from the germline V gene are SGHVS and FQNEAQ. The CDR3 is 14 residues long. V lost 0 bases to trimming and J lost 4 bases, with 10 bases between them. The CDR3 loop is CASSLAGFSYEQYF. The CDR3 region has the DNA TGTGCCAGCAGCTTAGCAGGGTTTTCGTACGAGCAGTACTTC.

The rearrangement uses TRBV4-1 and TRBJ2-7, with a possible D match to TRBD2 (5 bases). V was pared by 3 bases and J by 3 bases, with 12 bases between. The CDR3 covers 14 residues. Germline V gene data show CDR1 as MGHRA and CDR2 as YSYEKL. The DNA for the CDR3 is TGCGCCAGCAGCCAGGACTCCCGGGGCTACGAGCAGTACTTC. This gives the protein CASSQDSRGYEQYF.

This rearrangement joins TRBV15 to TRBJ2-5, with D perhaps being TRBD1 or TRBD2 (5 bases each). The CDR3 spans 13 residues. Germline V gives CDR1 LNHNV, CDR2 YYDKDF (reference sequence). V lost 4 bases, J lost 4 bases, and 10 bases lay in between. The CDR3 reads CATSTGTPETQYF. The DNA of the CDR3 is TGTGCCACCAGCACTGGGACCCCAGAGACCCAGTACTTC. The variable domain in full, completed from reference TRBV15 and TRBJ2-5, reads DAMVIQNPRYQVTQFGKPVTLSCSQTLNHNVMYWYQQKSSQAPKLLFHYYDKDFNNEADTPDNFQSRRPNTSFCFLDIRSPGLGDTAMYLCATSTGTPETQYFGPGTRLLVL.

The chain uses TRBV30 and TRBJ1-1; D possibly corresponds to TRBD1 (6 bases). Trimming stripped 2 bases from V and 5 bases from J, with 9 bases between. The length of the CDR3 is 12 residues. Germline assignment: CDR1 GTSNPN and CDR2 SVGIG (reference sequence). This CDR3 reads CAWSSQGTEAFF. The DNA of the CDR3 is TGTGCCTGGAGTTCACAGGGTACTGAAGCTTTCTTT.